The text below deals with one T cell receptor beta chain. Antigen: not known. Method: immunoSEQ multiplex PCR; TCRdb's copy keeps in-frame clones and lacks some. Among tens of thousands of clones listed, roughly 80% were seen once. Looked up from germline, CDR1 is MNHEY and CDR2 is SMNVEV (reference sequence). J gave up 4 bases and V 8 bases, and 10 bases lay outside the gene matches. The CDR3 loop spans 15 amino acids. These data come from a study of T cell clones after liver transplantation. General study results and limits: Migration into the graft, not deletion, may explain lost graft donor-reactive T cells. In most of the 8 subjects, circulating graft-donor-reactive CD4 TCRbeta sequences fell significantly after transplant.

The chain carries TRBV27 and TRBJ2-5; 10 bases fit TRBD2. The receptor was isolated from a human patient who received a liver transplant. Part of the T cells may come from the graft donor. Sequences were derived from CD4+ T cells from blood, sampled at the 22-month timepoint. The CDR3: CASRGLAGGGETQYF. Here the CDR3 DNA reads TGTGCCAGCCGCGGGTTAGCGGGGGGCGGAGAGACCCAGTACTTC.